This TCR beta chain came from a study of beta chain features in type 1 diabetes. The CDR3 is 11 residues long. V was cut by 10 bases and J by 2 bases, with 8 bases left in between. Looked up from germline, CDR1 is MDHEN and CDR2 is SYDVKM. Sampling consisted of one heparinised blood draw per donor, averaging approximately 120 mL. Sequenced material consisted of expressed TCRB transcripts (all of the isolated RNA was reverse transcribed). Only in-frame clones appear in the TCRdb table, and some are missing; sequencing was by immunoSEQ multiplex PCR. The sample records roughly 150,000 clones, roughly 9% being singletons. This clone has at least ten counts. Its cognate antigen is unknown. Study-wide results and limits: Possibly, sequencing cDNA over-represented cells that had high TCR expression levels. Amplification by PCR could prefer shorter templates, with the same effect in patients and controls. TCRB CDR3s were moderately but significantly shorter in Type 1 diabetes patients in all four CD4+ subsets.

What was sequenced was central memory CD4+ T cells from blood. The genes are TRBV28 and TRBJ1-2; TRBD1 is a possible D gene (6 bases). This TCR was recovered from a woman aged 30 to 39 with type 1 diabetes. CDR3 region: CATGQNYGYTF. In DNA, the CDR3 is TGTGCCACCGGACAGAACTATGGCTACACCTTC.